This entry lists 12 T cell receptor beta chains sequenced from one sample in a study of blood T cell repertoires in COVID-19. Sequencing was performed with immunoSEQ multiplex PCR; in TCRdb, only in-frame clones are kept and a portion is missing. Among 45,000 to 65,000 clones listed, roughly nine tenths were seen once. Input material: peripheral blood. The receptors derive from a man aged 55-75 years with active COVID-19.

This chain links TRBV5-1 with TRBJ2-1, with 7 bases identical to TRBD1. The CDR3 extends over 16 amino acids. V was pared by 4 bases and J by 0 bases, with 7 bases of the junction left unmatched. In germline, CDR1 is SGHRS, CDR2 YFSETQ. The CDR3 DNA follows: TGCGCCAGCAGCCTAACGACAGGGAGCTCCTACAATGAGCAGTTCTTC. This codes for CASSLTTGSSYNEQFF.

The genes are TRBV11-2 and TRBJ1-3; D is perhaps TRBD1 (5 bases). V gave up 2 bases and J gave up 4 bases, with 18 bases separating them. The germline V gene has CDR1 SGHAT and CDR2 FQNNGV. CDR3 length: 17 amino acids. The CDR3 DNA sequence: TGTGCCAGCAGCTTAACCGTTTCGGGGGATTCCGGAAACACCATATATTTT. Its translation is CASSLTVSGDSGNTIYF.

J is TRBJ2-3 and V is TRBV25-1; TRBD2 is a possible D gene (5 bases). The V gene lost 3 bases and the J gene lost 5 bases, with 18 bases spanning the gap. The length of the CDR3 is 16 residues. Per the germline V gene, CDR1 is MGHDK and CDR2 is SYGVNS. CDR3 sequence: CASSDLPSSSRDTQYF. The CDR3 DNA follows: TGTGCCAGCAGTGATTTGCCTAGCTCCTCCCGAGATACGCAGTATTTT.

This sequence joins TRBV19 and TRBJ2-7; TRBD1 agrees at 10 bases. The germline CDR1 and CDR2 sequences are LNHDA and SQIVND (reference sequence). The CDR3 extends over 15 amino acids. V lost 2 bases and J lost 5; bases outside the gene matches: 6. CDR3 in amino acids: CASSITGQGYHEQYF. As DNA, the CDR3 is TGTGCCAGTAGTATAACGGGACAGGGGTACCACGAGCAGTACTTC.

The V and J genes are TRBV12-3 or TRBV12-4 and TRBJ2-2; unclear D gene. The germline V and J ends were trimmed by 6 bases and 6 bases, with 8 bases remaining between them. The CDR3 contains 12 residues. The CDR3 DNA is TGTGCCAGCAGCAACCGGGCCGGGGAGCTGTTTTTT. Translation gives CASSNRAGELFF.

The V call is TRBV29-1, the J call TRBJ1-1, with 8 nucleotides matching TRBD1. The V segment lost 3 bases and the J segment 1 base; nucleotides outside the gene matches: 1. Germline lookup yields CDR1 SQVTM and CDR2 ANQGSEA. The CDR3 spans 13 residues. In DNA form, the CDR3 reads TGCAGCGTTGAGACAGGGGCGAACACTGAAGCTTTCTTT. This encodes CSVETGANTEAFF.

The chain links TRBV9 to TRBJ2-2; 7 bases match TRBD2. Trimming at V came to 4 bases and at J to 5 bases, leaving 8 bases not matched to a gene. The length of the CDR3 is 15 residues. Germline CDR1 and CDR2: SGDLS and YYNGEE. CDR3 sequence reads: CASSPWDYSTGELFF. The CDR3 DNA is TGTGCCAGCAGCCCATGGGACTATAGTACCGGGGAGCTGTTTTTT. Supplemented by reference TRBV9 and TRBJ2-2, the full variable domain reads DSGVTQTPKHLITATGQRVTLRCSPRSGDLSVYWYQQSLDQGLQFLIQYYNGEERAKGNILERFSAQQFPDLHSELNLSSLELGDSALYFCASSPWDYSTGELFFGEGSRLTVL.

This clone was detected once. The genes are TRBV5-1 and TRBJ2-3, with 8 bases lining up with TRBD1. Germline-derived CDR1 and CDR2 are SGHRS and YFSETQ. This CDR3 comprises 17 residues. Trimming removed 0 bases from V and 9 bases from J; junction bases left unmatched: 15. For the CDR3, the DNA is TGCGCCAGCAGCTTGGCCGGGACAGGTATTCCTCAAGGGACGCAGTATTTT. As protein: CASSLAGTGIPQGTQYF.

The chain combines TRBV4-3 with TRBJ2-1; 11 nucleotides match TRBD2. This CDR3 contains 16 residues. V lost 0 bases to trimming and J lost 4 bases; unmatched junction nucleotides: 2. Germline assignment: CDR1 LGHNA and CDR2 YSLEER. The DNA of the CDR3 is TGCGCCAGCAGCCAAGATGGGACTAGCGGATACAATGAGCAGTTCTTC. Translation: CASSQDGTSGYNEQFF.

The chain combines TRBV5-1 with TRBJ1-2; D gene uncertain. Trimming took off 0 bases at V and 3 bases at J, with 12 bases between the two ends. This CDR3 has 15 amino acids. The germline gives CDR1 SGHRS, CDR2 YFSETQ. The CDR3, as DNA: TGCGCCAGCAGCTTGGATGGCAGTAAATACTATGGCTACACCTTC. Translating gives CASSLDGSKYYGYTF.

The rearrangement uses TRBV9 and TRBJ2-3; no firm D call. The germline V and J ends were trimmed by 0 bases and 0 bases, with 5 bases remaining between them. The CDR3 has 14 residues. Looked up from germline, CDR1 is SGDLS and CDR2 is YYNGEE. CDR3: CASSVGPSTDTQYF. As DNA, the CDR3 is TGTGCCAGCAGCGTAGGGCCTAGCACAGATACGCAGTATTTT. The full variable domain, with the rest looked up from reference TRBV9 and TRBJ2-3, is DSGVTQTPKHLITATGQRVTLRCSPRSGDLSVYWYQQSLDQGLQFLIQYYNGEERAKGNILERFSAQQFPDLHSELNLSSLELGDSALYFCASSVGPSTDTQYFGPGTRLTVL.

The rearrangement uses TRBV28 and TRBJ2-1, with 7 positions matching TRBD2. The V gene end was trimmed by 0 bases and the J gene end by 2 bases; junction bases not matched to a gene: 1. CDR1 is MDHEN and CDR2 is SYDVKM in the germline V gene. CDR3 length: 15 amino acids. CDR3 region: CASSLWLAAYNEQFF. CDR3 sequence (DNA): TGTGCCAGCAGTTTATGGCTAGCGGCCTACAATGAGCAGTTCTTC.